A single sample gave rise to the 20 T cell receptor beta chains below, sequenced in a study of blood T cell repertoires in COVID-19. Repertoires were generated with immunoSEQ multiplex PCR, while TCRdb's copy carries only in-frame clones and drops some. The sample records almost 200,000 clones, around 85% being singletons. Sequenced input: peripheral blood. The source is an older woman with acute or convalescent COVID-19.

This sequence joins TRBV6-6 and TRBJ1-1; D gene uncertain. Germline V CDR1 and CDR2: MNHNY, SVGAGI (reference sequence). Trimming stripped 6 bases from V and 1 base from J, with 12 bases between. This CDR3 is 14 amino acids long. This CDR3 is CASSLRPGNTEAFF. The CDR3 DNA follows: TGTGCCAGCAGCCTCCGGCCAGGGAACACTGAAGCTTTCTTT.

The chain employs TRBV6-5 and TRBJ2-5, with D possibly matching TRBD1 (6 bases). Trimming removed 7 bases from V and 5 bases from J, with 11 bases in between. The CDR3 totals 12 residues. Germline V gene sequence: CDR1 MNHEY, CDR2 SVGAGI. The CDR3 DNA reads TGTGCCAGCAAGGCAGGGGCGGAGACCCAGTACTTC. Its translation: CASKAGAETQYF.

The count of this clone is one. The CDR3 DNA follows: TGCGCCAGCAGCCAAGAAGGAGAGATAACTGAAGCTTTCTTT. Its translation is CASSQEGEITEAFF. J is TRBJ1-1 and V is TRBV4-1; D is ambiguous. Trimming took off 0 bases at V and 5 bases at J, with 10 bases between the two ends. This CDR3 has 14 residues. Germline V gene data show CDR1 as MGHRA and CDR2 as YSYEKL.

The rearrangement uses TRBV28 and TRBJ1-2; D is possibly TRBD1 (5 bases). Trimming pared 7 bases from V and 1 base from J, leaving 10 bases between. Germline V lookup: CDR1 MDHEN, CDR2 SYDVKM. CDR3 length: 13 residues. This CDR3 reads CASNSGLNYGYTF. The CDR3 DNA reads TGTGCCAGCAACTCAGGGCTTAACTATGGCTACACCTTC.

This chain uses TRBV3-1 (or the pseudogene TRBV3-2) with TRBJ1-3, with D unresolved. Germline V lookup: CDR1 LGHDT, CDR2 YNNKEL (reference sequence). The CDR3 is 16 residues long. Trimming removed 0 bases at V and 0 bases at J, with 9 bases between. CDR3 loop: CASSQDPSHSGNTIYF. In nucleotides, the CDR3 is TGTGCCAGCAGCCAAGACCCATCCCACTCTGGAAACACCATATATTTT.

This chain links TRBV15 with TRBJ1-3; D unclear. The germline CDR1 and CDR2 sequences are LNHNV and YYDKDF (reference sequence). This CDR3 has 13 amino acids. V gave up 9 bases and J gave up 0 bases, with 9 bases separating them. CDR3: CATTSFSGNTIYF. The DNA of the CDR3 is TGTGCCACAACCAGTTTCTCTGGAAACACCATATATTTT.

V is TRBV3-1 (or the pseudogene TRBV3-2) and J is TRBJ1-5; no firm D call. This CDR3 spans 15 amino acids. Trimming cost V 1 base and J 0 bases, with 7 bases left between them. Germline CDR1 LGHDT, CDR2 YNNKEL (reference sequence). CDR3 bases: TGTGCCAGCAGCCAAGGCGGATATAGCAATCAGCCCCAGCATTTT. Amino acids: CASSQGGYSNQPQHF.

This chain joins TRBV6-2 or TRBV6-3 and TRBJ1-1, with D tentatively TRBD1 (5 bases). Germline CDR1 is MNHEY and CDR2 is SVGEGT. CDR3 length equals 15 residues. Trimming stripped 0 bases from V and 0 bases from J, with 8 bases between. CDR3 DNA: TGTGCCAGCAGTTACTCCCGGGGGGTGAACACTGAAGCTTTCTTT. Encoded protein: CASSYSRGVNTEAFF.

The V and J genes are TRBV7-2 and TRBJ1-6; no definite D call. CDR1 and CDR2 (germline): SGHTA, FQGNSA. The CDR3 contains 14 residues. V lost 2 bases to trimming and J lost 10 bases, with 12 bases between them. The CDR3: CASSLLPRESPLHF. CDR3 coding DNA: TGTGCCAGCAGCTTACTACCCCGGGAATCACCCCTCCACTTT.

The CDR3 loop reads CASSLGAAQETQYF. The CDR3 bases are TGTGCCAGTTCCTTAGGGGCAGCTCAAGAGACCCAGTACTTC. This chain links TRBV19 with TRBJ2-5; D might be TRBD1 (5 bases). V lost 8 bases, J lost 2 bases, and 15 bases lay in between. The germline gives CDR1 LNHDA, CDR2 SQIVND (reference sequence). The length of the CDR3 is 14 residues.

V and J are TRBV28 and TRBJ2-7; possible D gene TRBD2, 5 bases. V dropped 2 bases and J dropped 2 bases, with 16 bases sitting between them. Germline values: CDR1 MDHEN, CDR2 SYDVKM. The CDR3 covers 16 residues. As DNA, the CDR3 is TGTGCCAGCAGTTTACGGCTAGCCCAACCCCCCTACGAGCAGTACTTC. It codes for CASSLRLAQPPYEQYF.

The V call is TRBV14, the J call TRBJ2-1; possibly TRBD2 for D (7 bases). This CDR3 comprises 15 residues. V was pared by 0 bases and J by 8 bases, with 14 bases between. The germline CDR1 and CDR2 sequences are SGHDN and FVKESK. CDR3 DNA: TGTGCCAGCAGCCAAGATGGAAGGGGGGGCCATGAGCAGTTCTTC. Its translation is CASSQDGRGGHEQFF. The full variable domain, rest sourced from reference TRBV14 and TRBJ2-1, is EAGVTQFPSHSVIEKGQTVTLRCDPISGHDNLYWYRRVMGKEIKFLLHFVKESKQDESGMPNNRFLAERTGGTYSTLKVQPAELEDSGVYFCASSQDGRGGHEQFFGPGTRLTVL.

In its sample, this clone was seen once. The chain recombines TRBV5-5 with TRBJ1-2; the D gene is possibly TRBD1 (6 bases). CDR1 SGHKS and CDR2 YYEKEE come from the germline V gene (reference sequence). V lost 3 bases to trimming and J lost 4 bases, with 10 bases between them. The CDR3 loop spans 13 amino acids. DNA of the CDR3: TGTGCCAGCAGCTCAACAGGGTTCTATGGCTACACCTTC. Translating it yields CASSSTGFYGYTF.

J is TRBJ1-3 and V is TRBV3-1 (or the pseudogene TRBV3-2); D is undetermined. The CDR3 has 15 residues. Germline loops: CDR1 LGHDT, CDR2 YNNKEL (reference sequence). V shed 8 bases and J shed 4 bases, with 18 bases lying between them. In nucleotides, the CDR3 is TGTGCCAGCGCACGGAGGGAGGGTTCAGGAAACACCATATATTTT. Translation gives CASARREGSGNTIYF.

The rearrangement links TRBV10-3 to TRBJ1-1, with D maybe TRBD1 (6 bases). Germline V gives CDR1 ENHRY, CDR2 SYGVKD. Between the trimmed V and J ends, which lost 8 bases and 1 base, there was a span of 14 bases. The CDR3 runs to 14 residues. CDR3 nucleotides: TGTGCCATCGGGCCCCAGGGGCCGAACACTGAAGCTTTCTTT. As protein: CAIGPQGPNTEAFF.

CDR3 in DNA: TGTGCCAGCAGAATAGGGGGGGCTGGCGAGCAGTACTTC. Translation gives CASRIGGAGEQYF. V is TRBV2 and J is TRBJ2-7; the D gene is possibly TRBD2 (7 bases). CDR1 SNHLY and CDR2 FYNNEI come from the germline V gene. The V gene lost 6 bases and the J gene lost 6 bases, with 15 bases spanning the gap. The length of the CDR3 is 13 residues.

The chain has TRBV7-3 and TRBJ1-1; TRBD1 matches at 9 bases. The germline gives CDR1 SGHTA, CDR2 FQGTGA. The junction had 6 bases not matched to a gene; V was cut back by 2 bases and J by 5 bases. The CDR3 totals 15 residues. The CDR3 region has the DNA TGTGCCAGCAGCTTATCCGGACAGGGGACGACTGAAGCTTTCTTT. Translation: CASSLSGQGTTEAFF. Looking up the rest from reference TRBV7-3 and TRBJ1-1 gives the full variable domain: GAGVSQTPSNKVTEKGKYVELRCDPISGHTALYWYRQSLGQGPEFLIYFQGTGAADDSGLPNDRFFAVRPEGSVSTLKIQRTERGDSAVYLCASSLSGQGTTEAFFGQGTRLTVV.

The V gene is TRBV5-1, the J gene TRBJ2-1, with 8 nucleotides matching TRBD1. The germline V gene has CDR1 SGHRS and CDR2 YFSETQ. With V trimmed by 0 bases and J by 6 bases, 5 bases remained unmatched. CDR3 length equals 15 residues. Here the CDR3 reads CASSLGNTGGNEQFF. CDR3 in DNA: TGCGCCAGCAGCTTGGGCAATACAGGGGGCAATGAGCAGTTCTTC. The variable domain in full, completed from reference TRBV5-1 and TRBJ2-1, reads KAGVTQTPRYLIKTRGQQVTLSCSPISGHRSVSWYQQTPGQGLQFLFEYFSETQRNKGNFPGRFSGRQFSNSRSEMNVSTLELGDSALYLCASSLGNTGGNEQFFGPGTRLTVL.

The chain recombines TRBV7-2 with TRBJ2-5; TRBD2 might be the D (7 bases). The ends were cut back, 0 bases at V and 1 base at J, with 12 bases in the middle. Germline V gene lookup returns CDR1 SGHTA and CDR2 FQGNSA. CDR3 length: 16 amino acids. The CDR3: CASSLAWGGGQETQYF. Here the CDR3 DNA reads TGTGCCAGCAGCTTAGCTTGGGGGGGCGGCCAAGAGACCCAGTACTTC.

CDR3: CASSSSGRAEAFF. CDR3 DNA sequence: TGTGCCAGCAGTTCCTCAGGTCGGGCTGAAGCTTTCTTT. This chain joins TRBV6-2 or TRBV6-3 and TRBJ1-1; D gene unclear. The CDR3 covers 13 residues. Germline CDR1 and CDR2: MNHEY and SVGEGT. The V end was cut by 4 bases, the J end by 6 bases, with 12 bases between.